The text below deals with one TCR beta chain. The source of the sample is a study of OX40 agonist ivuxolimab in advanced cancers. The wider study: Prior anti-PD-1, anti-PD-L1 or anti-CTLA-4 therapy did not bar entry, and roughly 40% had some.

CDR3 size: 13 residues. In germline, CDR1 is SNHLY, CDR2 FYNNEI. V was cut by 1 base and J by 3 bases, with 5 bases left in between. Clones were read by immunoSEQ multiplex PCR, and TCRdb kept only the in-frame ones, dropping some. This table holds around 60,000 clones, 86% found once. This TCR was sampled from an adult with an advanced solid tumor such as melanoma, head and neck, liver or kidney cancer. This specimen consisted of CD4+ or CD8+ T cells sorted from blood, obtained in a trial of the OX40 agonist ivuxolimab. The chain employs TRBV2 and TRBJ2-3; D call uncertain. The CDR3 nucleotides read TGTGCCAGCAGTGAAGTAAAGACAGATACGCAGTATTTT. It codes for CASSEVKTDTQYF. Looking up the rest from reference TRBV2 and TRBJ2-3 gives the full variable domain: EPEVTQTPSHQVTQMGQEVILRCVPISNHLYFYWYRQILGQKVEFLVSFYNNEISEKSEIFDDQFSVERPDGSNFTLKIRSTKLEDSAMYFCASSEVKTDTQYFGPGTRLTVL.